Below, 8 T cell receptor beta chains from the same sample are listed, as sequenced in a study of blood T cell repertoires in COVID-19. Profiled with immunoSEQ multiplex PCR; TCRdb holds only in-frame clones, not every one. The sample lists about 300,000 clones; approximately 90% were seen once. Material: peripheral blood. These receptors came from a woman aged 45-60 years with COVID-19, enrolled during active disease.

V is TRBV7-6 and J is TRBJ2-7, with 10 bases identical to TRBD1. The junction had 9 bases not matched to a gene; V was cut back by 9 bases and J by 7 bases. Per the germline V gene, CDR1 is SGHVS and CDR2 is FNYEAQ. There are 13 residues in the CDR3. The CDR3 region is CASGGQGTGEQYF. The CDR3 DNA is TGTGCCAGTGGGGGACAGGGGACAGGAGAGCAGTACTTC.

The chain employs TRBV7-8 and TRBJ1-1; TRBD1 matches at 8 bases. Germline-derived CDR1 and CDR2 are SGHVS and FQNEAQ. With 4 bases clipped from V and 5 bases from J, the junction kept 18 bases outside the gene matches. There are 18 residues in the CDR3. CDR3 sequence reads: CASSSSDRVRNRGTEAFF. The DNA of the CDR3 is TGTGCCAGCAGCTCTTCGGACAGGGTTCGAAACAGAGGAACTGAAGCTTTCTTT.

This chain uses TRBV6-5 with TRBJ2-7, with TRBD1 matching 8 bases. The CDR3 consists of 14 residues. Germline lookup yields CDR1 MNHEY and CDR2 SVGAGI. V shed 8 bases and J 3 bases; nucleotides not matched to a gene: 9. CDR3 DNA: TGTGCCAGCGGATCCGGTACAGGGGGCTACGAGCAGTACTTC. It is translated as CASGSGTGGYEQYF.

V and J are TRBV12-5 and TRBJ1-2; 7 bases match TRBD1. CDR3 length equals 14 residues. Germline assignment: CDR1 LGHNT and CDR2 FRNRAP. V trimming: 1 base; J trimming: 8 bases; junction bases outside the gene matches: 7. The CDR3, as DNA: TGTGCTAGTGGTTTGGGGCAGGGGGATGGAGGCTACACCTTC. It translates to CASGLGQGDGGYTF.

For this clone: One end of the junction is discordant with germline, which a read error may explain. This CDR3 is CASSPPRAGEENF. In DNA, the CDR3 is TGTGCCAGCAGCCCGCCGAGAGCGGGAGAAGAAAACTTC. J is TRBJ2-7 and V is TRBV7-8; 8 bases fit TRBD2. CDR3 length: 13 residues. In germline, CDR1 is SGHVS, CDR2 FQNEAQ.

This clone has a count of ten or more. This chain connects TRBV18 to TRBJ2-2, with a possible D match to TRBD2 (6 bases). V dropped 1 base and J dropped 2 bases, with 11 bases sitting between them. The CDR3 has 16 residues. CDR1 is KGHSH and CDR2 is LQKENI in the germline V gene. In DNA, the CDR3 is TGTGCCAGCTCACCACAGGGAGGTCTCAACACCGGGGAGCTGTTTTTT. Translation: CASSPQGGLNTGELFF.

This chain links TRBV6-5 with TRBJ2-1, with TRBD1 matching over 10 bases. The CDR3 is made up of 15 amino acids. V was pared by 3 bases and J by 7 bases, with 6 bases of the junction left unmatched. Germline V gene data show CDR1 as MNHEY and CDR2 as SVGAGI. The DNA for the CDR3 is TGTGCCAGCAGTTATCCGGACAGGGGGAGAAATGAGCAGTTCTTC. This codes for CASSYPDRGRNEQFF.

The chain combines TRBV6-5 with TRBJ1-2; 9 bases map to TRBD1. The V gene's germline CDR1 is MNHEY and CDR2 SVGAGI. This CDR3 contains 14 residues. Losses at the gene ends were 5 bases for V and 6 bases for J; bases not matched to a gene: 7. Here the CDR3 reads CASSISRDRDGYTF. CDR3 sequence (DNA): TGTGCCAGCAGTATCTCCCGGGACAGGGATGGCTACACCTTC.